This TCR beta chain was captured in a study of T cell repertoires in cytomegalovirus infection. Study-level information: Carrying CMV and the relevant HLA type showed in public TCR beta signatures.

A remark on this clonotype: The antigen is undetermined.

Notes on the study in general: The ex vivo response was dominated by HLA-C-restricted CMV-specific TCR beta clonotypes.

Trimming stripped 1 base from V and 4 bases from J, with 14 bases between. CDR1 and CDR2 from the germline V gene are LGHDT and YNNKEL (reference sequence). This CDR3 has 16 amino acids. TCRdb used MiXCR to reprocess the reads, holding one entry per CDR3 protein. The profile shows about 310,000 distinct CDR3 sequences, around 10% of them singletons. This chain uses TRBV3-1 with TRBJ1-3, with a weak D call TRBD1 (5 bases). This TCR was recovered from a human donor in good health (CMV status not recorded). Some clones in this sample may be carry-over from other donors' samples. The source material was PBMCs. The CDR3 nucleotides are TGTGCCAGCAGCCAAGCGATGGGGCCAGGAGGAAACACCATATATTTT. Protein: CASSQAMGPGGNTIYF.